Each of the 28 T cell receptor beta chains below was sequenced from the same sample in a study of T cell changes during pregnancy in multiple sclerosis. Method: immunoSEQ multiplex PCR; TCRdb's copy keeps in-frame clones and lacks some. The table lists about 30,000 clones, 90% of them singletons. The sample in question was CD8+ T cells from peripheral blood mononuclear cells, obtained in the second trimester of pregnancy. The receptors stem from a female donor with multiple sclerosis, enrolled in a pregnancy study.

This rearrangement joins TRBV30 to TRBJ2-7, with D possibly TRBD2 on 6 matching bases. V was trimmed by 6 bases and J by 5 bases, leaving 20 bases between them. Germline assignment: CDR1 GTSNPN and CDR2 SVGIG (reference sequence). The CDR3 has 14 amino acids. CDR3 coding DNA: TGTGCCTGCTCCGCGACTGGAGGGTTCGACGAGCAGTACTTC. This translates into CACSATGGFDEQYF.

The chain carries TRBV5-1 and TRBJ1-1; D is unclear. Germline lookup yields CDR1 SGHRS and CDR2 YFSETQ. This CDR3 is built from 14 residues. V lost 0 bases and J 11 bases, leaving 17 bases between the germline ends. CDR3 loop: CASSLAVAQRNAFF. CDR3 in DNA: TGCGCCAGCAGCTTGGCCGTTGCTCAGAGGAACGCTTTCTTT.

The chain joins TRBV7-2 to TRBJ2-2; perhaps TRBD1 as D (6 bases). The CDR3 has 19 amino acids. V lost 1 base to trimming and J lost 1 base, with 19 bases between them. Germline loops: CDR1 SGHTA, CDR2 FQGNSA. The CDR3 loop is CASSLGQGWRELNTGELFF. The CDR3 DNA reads TGTGCCAGCAGCTTAGGGCAGGGGTGGAGAGAACTGAACACCGGGGAGCTGTTTTTT.

The V call is TRBV19, the J call TRBJ2-1; 11 positions match TRBD2. This CDR3 comprises 15 residues. The V and J ends lost 7 bases and 2 bases, in that order; junction bases with no gene match: 4. From germline, CDR1 is LNHDA and CDR2 SQIVND (reference sequence). This CDR3 reads CASTLLAGAYNEQFF. CDR3 bases: TGTGCCAGTACCCTACTAGCGGGAGCCTACAATGAGCAGTTCTTC.

This chain joins TRBV6-5 and TRBJ2-1; 10 nucleotides line up with TRBD2. Germline V gene data show CDR1 as MNHEY and CDR2 as SVGAGI. The CDR3 has 15 residues. V shed 2 bases, J shed 6 bases, and the junction held 4 bases outside the gene matches. Here the CDR3 reads CASSYGLAEVNEQFF. CDR3 DNA sequence: TGTGCCAGCAGTTACGGACTAGCGGAGGTCAATGAGCAGTTCTTC.

V gene TRBV4-1 combines with J gene TRBJ2-7; D possibly corresponds to TRBD1 (6 bases). The CDR3 has 15 residues. Germline loops: CDR1 MGHRA, CDR2 YSYEKL. V was clipped by 0 bases and J by 3 bases, with 12 bases between them. The CDR3 loop is CASSQEQGPLYEQYF. CDR3 DNA sequence: TGCGCCAGCAGCCAAGAACAGGGCCCCCTCTACGAGCAGTACTTC.

The V call is TRBV9, the J call TRBJ2-7; 9 bases are a match to TRBD2. Trimming took 3 bases from V and 1 from J; bases not matched to a gene: 8. The CDR3 extends over 16 amino acids. Per germline, CDR1 SGDLS and CDR2 YYNGEE. CDR3 protein: CASSGRAGGVSYEQYF. DNA of the CDR3: TGTGCCAGCAGCGGGCGGGCGGGAGGGGTTTCCTACGAGCAGTACTTC.

The chain has TRBV27 and TRBJ2-7, with 9 bases lining up with TRBD2. Trimming took 4 bases from V and 2 from J; bases not matched to a gene: 9. This CDR3 contains 16 residues. Germline V CDR1 and CDR2: MNHEY, SMNVEV (reference sequence). Here the CDR3 DNA reads TGTGCCAGCAGTTCGGATGAAGCGGGAGGCCCCTACGAGCAGTACTTC. Residues: CASSSDEAGGPYEQYF.

The rearrangement joins TRBV27 to TRBJ1-1; TRBD1 is a possible D gene (6 bases). The germline V gene encodes CDR1 MNHEY and CDR2 SMNVEV (reference sequence). Trimming took 5 bases from V and 1 from J, leaving 11 bases between them. The CDR3 has 14 residues. The CDR3 coding sequence is TGTGCCAGCAGTGCACAGGGAACGAACACTGAAGCTTTCTTT. This sequence encodes CASSAQGTNTEAFF.

This clone is a singleton in its sample. The V and J genes are TRBV9 and TRBJ2-1; 9 bases are shared with TRBD2. Looked up from germline, CDR1 is SGDLS and CDR2 is YYNGEE. V lost 4 bases and J lost 7; bases outside the gene matches: 18. The CDR3 is 18 amino acids. For the CDR3, the DNA is TGTGCCAGCAGCCTACGAAGTCCAAGCGGGAGGACTCAGAATGAGCAGTTCTTC. Translating gives CASSLRSPSGRTQNEQFF.

The rearrangement joins TRBV5-6 to TRBJ2-1; tentatively, D is TRBD2 (6 bases). Germline CDR1 SGHDT, CDR2 YYEEEE. The CDR3 consists of 15 residues. With 3 bases removed from V and 7 bases from J, the gap between germline ends came to 17 bases. CDR3 coding DNA: TGTGCCAGCAGCTCTCCTCCGGCGGGGCTAAATGAGCAGTTCTTC. It is translated as CASSSPPAGLNEQFF. The whole variable domain, remainder taken from reference TRBV5-6 and TRBJ2-1, is DAGVTQSPTHLIKTRGQQVTLRCSPKSGHDTVSWYQQALGQGPQFIFQYYEEEERQRGNFPDRFSGHQFPNYSSELNVNALLLGDSALYLCASSSPPAGLNEQFFGPGTRLTVL.

The chain has TRBV5-6 and TRBJ2-7; perhaps TRBD2 as D (6 bases). Trimming removed 3 bases from V and 1 base from J, with 11 bases in between. The CDR3 extends over 14 amino acids. Germline CDR1 SGHDT, CDR2 YYEEEE. The DNA for the CDR3 is TGTGCCAGCAGCTCAACTAGCTCTTCCTACGAGCAGTACTTC. Its translation: CASSSTSSSYEQYF.

This chain joins TRBV6-6 and TRBJ2-3; D remains unclear. Germline V gene lookup returns CDR1 MNHNY and CDR2 SVGAGI (reference sequence). The length of the CDR3 is 13 residues. Trimming cost V 2 bases and J 2 bases, with 5 bases left between them. The DNA for the CDR3 is TGTGCCAGCAGTTACGGCACCACAGATACGCAGTATTTT. The encoded protein is CASSYGTTDTQYF.

This chain joins TRBV6-6 and TRBJ1-2, with D uncertain. The CDR3 contains 15 residues. The V and J ends lost 5 bases and 2 bases respectively, with 15 bases between them. From germline, CDR1 is MNHNY and CDR2 SVGAGI (reference sequence). CDR3 protein: CASSISAEVNYGYTF. The CDR3 coding sequence is TGTGCCAGCAGTATAAGCGCGGAGGTCAACTATGGCTACACCTTC.

The genes are TRBV9 and TRBJ2-1; 13 bases agree with TRBD2. This CDR3 region has 14 residues. V lost 3 bases and J lost 8; bases outside the gene matches: 2. Germline-derived CDR1 and CDR2 are SGDLS and YYNGEE. The CDR3 sequence is CASSAGTSGDEQFF. The CDR3 nucleotides are TGTGCCAGCAGCGCCGGGACTAGCGGGGATGAGCAGTTCTTC.

The chain employs TRBV6-5 and TRBJ2-1; 12 bases align to TRBD2. This CDR3 contains 16 residues. Germline values: CDR1 MNHEY, CDR2 SVGAGI. Trimming cost V 2 bases and J 7 bases; bases outside gene matches: 6. CDR3 in DNA: TGTGCCAGCAGTTACCTCTGGACTAGCGGGGAGAATGAGCAGTTCTTC. As protein: CASSYLWTSGENEQFF.

This clone was observed a single time. The chain has TRBV6-1 and TRBJ1-1; D perhaps matches TRBD1 (5 bases). Germline V gene sequence: CDR1 MNHNS, CDR2 SASEGT. The CDR3 runs 14 residues. V was pared by 4 bases and J by 2 bases, with 11 bases between. The CDR3 spells CASSGGRGNTEAFF. The CDR3 DNA reads TGTGCCAGCAGTGGAGGGAGGGGCAACACTGAAGCTTTCTTT.

The V call is TRBV5-1, the J call TRBJ2-1; TRBD2 agrees at 8 bases. The CDR3 covers 17 residues. The junction had 6 bases not matched to a gene; V was cut back by 1 base and J by 0 bases. Germline CDR1 SGHRS, CDR2 YFSETQ. The CDR3: CASSLHGRDSSYNEQFF. CDR3 in DNA: TGCGCCAGCAGCTTGCACGGGAGGGATAGCTCCTACAATGAGCAGTTCTTC.

The gene calls are TRBV9 and TRBJ2-1; possibly TRBD2 for D (6 bases). The CDR3 length is 14 residues. Trimming stripped 3 bases from V and 4 bases from J, with 11 bases between. In germline, CDR1 is SGDLS, CDR2 YYNGEE. CDR3 residues: CASSGGTIYNEQFF. For the CDR3, the DNA is TGTGCCAGCAGCGGCGGGACCATTTACAATGAGCAGTTCTTC.

The chain is built from TRBV4-1 and TRBJ2-7, with D possibly being TRBD2 (6 bases). Trimming cost V 0 bases and J 4 bases, with 13 bases left between them. The CDR3 extends over 15 amino acids. Germline CDR1 is MGHRA and CDR2 is YSYEKL. CDR3 sequence reads: CASSQDWRAGYEQYF. CDR3 nucleotides: TGCGCCAGCAGCCAAGATTGGAGGGCGGGATACGAGCAGTACTTC.

This clone has a single count. The J gene is TRBJ2-5, the V gene TRBV6-1; TRBD2 matches 8 bases. Germline V gene lookup returns CDR1 MNHNS and CDR2 SASEGT. The CDR3 extends over 15 amino acids. J lost 5 bases, V lost 4 bases, and 9 bases had no gene match. The CDR3 DNA reads TGTGCCAGCAGTGGGTGGGACCGCGGGGGGGAGACCCAGTACTTC. The encoded protein is CASSGWDRGGETQYF.

This rearrangement joins TRBV5-6 to TRBJ1-2; 7 bases fit TRBD1. CDR1 and CDR2 from the germline V gene are SGHDT and YYEEEE. This CDR3 has 14 amino acids. With 2 bases clipped from V and 4 bases from J, the junction kept 5 bases outside the gene matches. CDR3 loop: CASSLGGSPYGYTF. Written as DNA, the CDR3 is TGTGCCAGCAGCTTAGGGGGCTCCCCCTATGGCTACACCTTC.

This clone counts as medium-sized. The J gene is TRBJ2-7, the V gene TRBV6-1; 8 nucleotides agree with TRBD2. The J segment lost 0 bases and the V segment lost 1 base, leaving 2 bases of the junction unmatched. CDR3 size: 15 residues. In germline, CDR1 is MNHNS, CDR2 SASEGT. The CDR3 loop reads CASSEDTSGSYEQYF. CDR3 nucleotide sequence: TGTGCCAGCAGTGAAGACACTAGCGGCTCCTACGAGCAGTACTTC.

Only one count was recorded for this clone. The chain is built from TRBV6-1 and TRBJ1-6; 8 positions match TRBD1. Germline values: CDR1 MNHNS, CDR2 SASEGT. V was pared by 0 bases and J by 10 bases, with 11 bases of the junction left unmatched. This CDR3 is 17 amino acids long. In nucleotides, the CDR3 is TGTGCCAGCAGTGAAGCGTTGGACAGGGCGGGGGAATCACCCCTCCACTTT. As protein: CASSEALDRAGESPLHF.

V and J are TRBV7-2 and TRBJ2-5; D remains unclear. V was clipped by 3 bases and J by 2 bases, with 13 bases between them. The CDR3 is 15 residues long. Per germline, CDR1 SGHTA and CDR2 FQGNSA. CDR3 sequence (DNA): TGTGCCAGCAGCTTTAGGCCTCGAGGTCAAGAGACCCAGTACTTC. Translating it yields CASSFRPRGQETQYF.

This chain uses TRBV16 with TRBJ1-1; TRBD1 matches at 8 bases. Germline CDR1 KGHSY, CDR2 FQNENV. CDR3 size: 16 residues. Trimming cost V 1 base and J 5 bases; bases outside gene matches: 9. CDR3 amino acids: CASSQFRHRGRTEAFF. CDR3 DNA sequence: TGTGCCAGCAGCCAATTTCGTCACAGGGGGAGGACTGAAGCTTTCTTT.

This chain joins TRBV27 and TRBJ1-5; the D gene is possibly TRBD1 (5 bases). The CDR3 consists of 16 residues. Trimming shortened V by 4 bases and J by 4 bases, and 17 bases separated the two germline ends. The germline CDR1 and CDR2 sequences are MNHEY and SMNVEV (reference sequence). The CDR3 is CASSSKRDGLNQPQHF. The CDR3, as DNA: TGTGCCAGCAGTTCAAAGCGGGACGGATTGAATCAGCCCCAGCATTTT.

This chain uses TRBV18 with TRBJ2-5, with TRBD1 matching 8 bases. The V gene's germline CDR1 is KGHSH and CDR2 LQKENI. This CDR3 comprises 16 residues. The V gene end was trimmed by 2 bases and the J gene end by 5 bases; junction bases not matched to a gene: 10. The CDR3 protein is CASSPRTGFDRETQYF. The CDR3 DNA follows: TGTGCCAGCTCACCAAGGACAGGGTTTGATCGGGAGACCCAGTACTTC.